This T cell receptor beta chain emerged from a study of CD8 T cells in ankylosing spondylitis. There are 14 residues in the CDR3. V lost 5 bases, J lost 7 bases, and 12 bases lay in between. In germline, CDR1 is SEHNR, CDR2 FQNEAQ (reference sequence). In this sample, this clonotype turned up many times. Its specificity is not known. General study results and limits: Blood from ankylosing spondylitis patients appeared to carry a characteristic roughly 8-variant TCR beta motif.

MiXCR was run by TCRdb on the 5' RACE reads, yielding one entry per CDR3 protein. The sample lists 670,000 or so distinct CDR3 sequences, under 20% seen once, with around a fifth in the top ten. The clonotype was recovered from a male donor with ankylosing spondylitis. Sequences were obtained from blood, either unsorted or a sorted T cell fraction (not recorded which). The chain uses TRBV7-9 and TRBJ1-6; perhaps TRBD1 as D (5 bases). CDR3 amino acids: CASSLVGGNSPLHF. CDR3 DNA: TGTGCCAGCAGCCTGGTGGGGGGAAATTCACCCCTCCACTTT.